This is a list of T cell receptor beta chains from one sample in a study of blood T cell repertoires in COVID-19. Data came from immunoSEQ multiplex PCR; TCRdb stores just in-frame clones and leaves some out. The sample contains some 66,000 clones, around 93% of which appear only once. The sequenced sample was peripheral blood. These receptors were collected from a man aged 65 to 79 with active COVID-19. Both conserved end residues are trimmed from each CDR3. Fields, in order: D gene, V gene, CDR3 protein. D genes are given only for firm matches.

d_call: NA; v_call: TRBV7-9; cdr3_aa: ASGSSSGANVLT
d_call: NA; v_call: TRBV4-2; cdr3_aa: ASSQMVQGEKLF
d_call: TRBD1; v_call: TRBV11-2; cdr3_aa: ASSLTGGSNTEAF
d_call: TRBD1; v_call: TRBV3-1/TRBV3-2; cdr3_aa: ASSRGTGRPYNEQF
d_call: TRBD2; v_call: TRBV7-2; cdr3_aa: ASRSRTSGGAEQY
d_call: TRBD1; v_call: TRBV10-3; cdr3_aa: AIRRQGLNTEAF
d_call: NA; v_call: TRBV6-5; cdr3_aa: ASSPSEGPPLH
d_call: TRBD1; v_call: TRBV11-2; cdr3_aa: ASSFGTVSGNTIY
d_call: NA; v_call: TRBV6-2/TRBV6-3; cdr3_aa: ASTPTGRGTQY
d_call: TRBD2; v_call: TRBV28; cdr3_aa: ASSLGTSGGLQETQY
d_call: TRBD1; v_call: TRBV6-1; cdr3_aa: ASSGGQGEAYEKLF
d_call: NA; v_call: TRBV5-1; cdr3_aa: ASNNEQF
d_call: TRBD1; v_call: TRBV7-2; cdr3_aa: ASSPRTGFIYEQY